Sequencing of this T cell receptor beta chain was carried out in a study of Ad26.COV2.S vaccination and SARS-CoV-2 variants. V was trimmed by 5 bases and J by 2 bases, leaving 12 bases between them. Germline V gene data show CDR1 as SEHNR and CDR2 as FQNEAQ (reference sequence). The CDR3 has 14 amino acids. TCRdb keeps only in-frame clones here, not all; method: immunoSEQ multiplex PCR. The sample includes about 370,000 clones, 70% to 90% seen only once; the top ten take 1.5% to 2%. As to treatment: over 15 received Ad26.COV2.S at low or high dose, single or two shots; 5 received placebo; per-sample allocation not given. Specimens were obtained on day 63 following the first vaccine or placebo injection.

The sequence was collected from a person aged 18-60 years who received the Ad26.COV2.S COVID-19 vaccine or a placebo. This chain links TRBV7-9 with TRBJ2-5; the D gene is possibly TRBD2 (5 bases). The sequencing here drew on peripheral blood, taken in a trial of Ad26.COV2.S vaccine versus placebo. CDR3 nucleotide sequence: TGTGCCAGCAGCCCCCGGACTTTTCAAGAGACCCAGTACTTC. Translating it yields CASSPRTFQETQYF. Drawing the rest from reference TRBV7-9 and TRBJ2-5, the complete variable domain is DTGVSQNPRHKITKRGQNVTFRCDPISEHNRLYWYRQTLGQGPEFLTYFQNEAQLEKSRLLSDRFSAERPKGSFSTLEIQRTEQGDSAMYLCASSPRTFQETQYFGPGTRLLVL.